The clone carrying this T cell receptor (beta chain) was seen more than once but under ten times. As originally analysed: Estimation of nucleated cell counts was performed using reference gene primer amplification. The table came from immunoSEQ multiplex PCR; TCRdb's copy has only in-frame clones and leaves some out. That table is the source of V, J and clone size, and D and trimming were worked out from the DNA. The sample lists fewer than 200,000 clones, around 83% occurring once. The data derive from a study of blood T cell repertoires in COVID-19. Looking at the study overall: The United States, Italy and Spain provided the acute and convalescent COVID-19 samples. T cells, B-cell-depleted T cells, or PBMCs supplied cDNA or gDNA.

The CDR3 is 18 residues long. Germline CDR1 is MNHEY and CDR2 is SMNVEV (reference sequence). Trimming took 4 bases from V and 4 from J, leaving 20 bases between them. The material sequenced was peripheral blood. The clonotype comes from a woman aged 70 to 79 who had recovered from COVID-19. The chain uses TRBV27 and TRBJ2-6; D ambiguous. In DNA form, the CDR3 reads TGTGCCAGCAGTTGGCCGGGTCCCCCACCCCCGGGGGCCAACGTCCTGACTTTC. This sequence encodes CASSWPGPPPPGANVLTF. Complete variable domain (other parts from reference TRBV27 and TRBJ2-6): EAQVTQNPRYLITVTGKKLTVTCSQNMNHEYMSWYRQDPGLGLRQIYYSMNVEVTDKGDVPEGYKVSRKEKRNFPLILESPSPNQTSLYFCASSWPGPPPPGANVLTFGAGSRLTVL.